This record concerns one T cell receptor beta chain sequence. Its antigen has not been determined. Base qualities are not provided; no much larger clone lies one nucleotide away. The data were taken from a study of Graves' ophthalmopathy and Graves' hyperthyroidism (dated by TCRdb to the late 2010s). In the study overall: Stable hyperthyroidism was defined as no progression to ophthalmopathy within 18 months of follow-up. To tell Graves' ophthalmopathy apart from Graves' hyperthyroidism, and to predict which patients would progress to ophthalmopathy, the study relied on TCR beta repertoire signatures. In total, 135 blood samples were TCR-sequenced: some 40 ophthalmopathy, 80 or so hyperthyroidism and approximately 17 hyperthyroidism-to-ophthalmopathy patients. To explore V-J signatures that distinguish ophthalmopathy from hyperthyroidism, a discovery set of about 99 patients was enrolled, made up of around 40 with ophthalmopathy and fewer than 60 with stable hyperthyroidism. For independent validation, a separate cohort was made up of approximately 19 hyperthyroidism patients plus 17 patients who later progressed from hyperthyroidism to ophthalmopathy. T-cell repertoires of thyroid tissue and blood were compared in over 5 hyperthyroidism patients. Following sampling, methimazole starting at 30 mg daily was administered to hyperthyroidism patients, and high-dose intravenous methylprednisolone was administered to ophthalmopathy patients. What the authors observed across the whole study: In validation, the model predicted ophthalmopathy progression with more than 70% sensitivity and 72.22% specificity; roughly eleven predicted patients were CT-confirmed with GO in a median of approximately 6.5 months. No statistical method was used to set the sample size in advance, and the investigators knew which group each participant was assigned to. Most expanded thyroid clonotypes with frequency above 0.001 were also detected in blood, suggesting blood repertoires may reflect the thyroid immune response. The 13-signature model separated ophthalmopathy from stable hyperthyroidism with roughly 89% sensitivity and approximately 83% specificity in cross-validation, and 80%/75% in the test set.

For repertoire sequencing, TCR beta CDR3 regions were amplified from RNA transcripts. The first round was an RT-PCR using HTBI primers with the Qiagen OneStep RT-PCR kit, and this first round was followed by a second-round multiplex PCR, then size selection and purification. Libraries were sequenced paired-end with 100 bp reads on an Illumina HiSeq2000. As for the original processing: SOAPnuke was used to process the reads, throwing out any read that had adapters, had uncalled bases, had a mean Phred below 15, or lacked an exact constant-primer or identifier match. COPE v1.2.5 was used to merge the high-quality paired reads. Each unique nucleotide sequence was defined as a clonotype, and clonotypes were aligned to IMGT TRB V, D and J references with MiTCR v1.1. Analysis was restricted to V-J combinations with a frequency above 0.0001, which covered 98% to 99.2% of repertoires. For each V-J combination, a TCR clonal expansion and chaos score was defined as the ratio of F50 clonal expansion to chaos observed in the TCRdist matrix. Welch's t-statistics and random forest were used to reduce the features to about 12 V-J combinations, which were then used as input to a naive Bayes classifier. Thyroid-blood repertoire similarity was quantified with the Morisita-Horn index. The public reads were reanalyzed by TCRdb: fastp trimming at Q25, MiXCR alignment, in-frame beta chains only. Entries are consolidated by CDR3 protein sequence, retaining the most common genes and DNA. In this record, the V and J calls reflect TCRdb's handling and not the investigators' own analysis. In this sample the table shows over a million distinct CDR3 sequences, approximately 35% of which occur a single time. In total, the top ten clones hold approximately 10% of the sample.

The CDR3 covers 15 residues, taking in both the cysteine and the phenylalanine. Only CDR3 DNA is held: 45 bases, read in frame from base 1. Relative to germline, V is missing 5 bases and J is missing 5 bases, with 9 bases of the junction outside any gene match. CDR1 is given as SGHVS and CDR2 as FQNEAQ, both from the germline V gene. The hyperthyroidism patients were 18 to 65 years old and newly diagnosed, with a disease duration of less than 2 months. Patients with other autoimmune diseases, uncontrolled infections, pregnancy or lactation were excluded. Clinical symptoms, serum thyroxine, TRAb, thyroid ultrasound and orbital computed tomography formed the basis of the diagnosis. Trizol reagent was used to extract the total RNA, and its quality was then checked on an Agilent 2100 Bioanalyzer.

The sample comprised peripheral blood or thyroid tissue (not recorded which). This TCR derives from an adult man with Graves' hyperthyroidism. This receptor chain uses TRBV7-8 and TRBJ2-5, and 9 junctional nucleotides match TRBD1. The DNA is TGTGCCAGCAGCCCCCGGGACAGGGCCTTCGAGACCCAGTACTTC. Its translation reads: CASSPRDRAFETQYF.